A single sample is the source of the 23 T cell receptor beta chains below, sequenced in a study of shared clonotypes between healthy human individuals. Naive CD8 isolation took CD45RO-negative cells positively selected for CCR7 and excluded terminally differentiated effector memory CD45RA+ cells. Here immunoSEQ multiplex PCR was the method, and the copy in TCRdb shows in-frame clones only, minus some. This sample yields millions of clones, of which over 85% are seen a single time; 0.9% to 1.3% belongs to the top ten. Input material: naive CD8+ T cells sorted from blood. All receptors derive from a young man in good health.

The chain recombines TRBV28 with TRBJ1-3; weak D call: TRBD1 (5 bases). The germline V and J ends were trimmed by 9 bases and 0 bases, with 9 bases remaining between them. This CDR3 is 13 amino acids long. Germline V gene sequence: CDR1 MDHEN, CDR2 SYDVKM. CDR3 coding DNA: TGTGCCAGTGACAGTCTCTCTGGAAACACCATATATTTT. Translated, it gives CASDSLSGNTIYF.

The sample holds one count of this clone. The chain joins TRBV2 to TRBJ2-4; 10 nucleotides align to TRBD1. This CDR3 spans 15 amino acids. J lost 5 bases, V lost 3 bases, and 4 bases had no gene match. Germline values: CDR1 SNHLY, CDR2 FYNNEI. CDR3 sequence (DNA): TGTGCCAGCAGTGATCGCGGGACAGGGGAAAACATTCAGTACTTC. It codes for CASSDRGTGENIQYF.

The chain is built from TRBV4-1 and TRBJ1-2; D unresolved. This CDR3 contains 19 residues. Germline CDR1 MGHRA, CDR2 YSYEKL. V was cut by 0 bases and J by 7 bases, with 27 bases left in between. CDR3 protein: CASSQESISLKGGAGGYTF. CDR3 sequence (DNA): TGCGCCAGCAGCCAAGAATCGATCTCCTTAAAGGGCGGAGCTGGTGGCTACACCTTC.

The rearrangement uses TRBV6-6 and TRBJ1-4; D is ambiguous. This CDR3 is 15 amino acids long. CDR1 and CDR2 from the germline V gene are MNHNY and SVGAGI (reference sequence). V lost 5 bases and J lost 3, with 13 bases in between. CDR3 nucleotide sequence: TGTGCCAGCAGTAACCTTAGCCCAGCTAATGAAAAACTGTTTTTT. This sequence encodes CASSNLSPANEKLFF.

The CDR3 protein is CAWETGHGDQPQHF. The CDR3 DNA follows: TGTGCCTGGGAGACAGGGCATGGGGATCAGCCCCAGCATTTT. This sequence joins TRBV30 and TRBJ1-5; TRBD1 matches 7 bases. V lost 5 bases, J lost 5 bases, and 9 bases stayed unmatched. This CDR3 comprises 14 residues. CDR1 is GTSNPN and CDR2 is SVGIG in the germline V gene (reference sequence).

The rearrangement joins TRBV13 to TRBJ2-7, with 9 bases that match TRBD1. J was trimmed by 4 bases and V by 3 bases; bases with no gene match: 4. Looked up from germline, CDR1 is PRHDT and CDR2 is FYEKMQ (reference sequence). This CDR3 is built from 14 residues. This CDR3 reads CASSFWDREYEQYF. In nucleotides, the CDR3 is TGTGCCAGCAGCTTTTGGGACAGGGAATACGAGCAGTACTTC.

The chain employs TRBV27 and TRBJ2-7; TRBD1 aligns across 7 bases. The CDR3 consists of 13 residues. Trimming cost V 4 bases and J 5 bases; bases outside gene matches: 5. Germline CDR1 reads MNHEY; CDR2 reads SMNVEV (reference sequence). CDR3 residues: CASSSTGTHEQYF. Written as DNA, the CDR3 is TGTGCCAGCAGTTCGACAGGGACCCACGAGCAGTACTTC.

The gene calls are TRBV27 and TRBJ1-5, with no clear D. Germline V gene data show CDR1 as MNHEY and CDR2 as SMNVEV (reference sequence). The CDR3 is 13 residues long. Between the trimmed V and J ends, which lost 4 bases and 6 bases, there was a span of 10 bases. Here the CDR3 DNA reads TGTGCCAGCAGTTATATCTGGAGTCAGCCCCAGCATTTT. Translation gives CASSYIWSQPQHF.

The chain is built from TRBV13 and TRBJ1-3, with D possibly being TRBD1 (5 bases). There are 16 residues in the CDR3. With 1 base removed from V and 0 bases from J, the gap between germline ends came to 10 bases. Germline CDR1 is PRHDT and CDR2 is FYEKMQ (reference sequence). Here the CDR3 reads CASSLDGGSSGNTIYF. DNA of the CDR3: TGTGCCAGCAGCTTAGATGGGGGGAGCTCTGGAAACACCATATATTTT.

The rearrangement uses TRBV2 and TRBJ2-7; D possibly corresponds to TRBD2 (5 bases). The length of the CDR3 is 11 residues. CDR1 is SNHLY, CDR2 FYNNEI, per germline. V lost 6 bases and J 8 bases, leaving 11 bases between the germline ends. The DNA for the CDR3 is TGTGCCAGCAGCAAGTCCGGGAAGCAGTACTTC. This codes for CASSKSGKQYF.

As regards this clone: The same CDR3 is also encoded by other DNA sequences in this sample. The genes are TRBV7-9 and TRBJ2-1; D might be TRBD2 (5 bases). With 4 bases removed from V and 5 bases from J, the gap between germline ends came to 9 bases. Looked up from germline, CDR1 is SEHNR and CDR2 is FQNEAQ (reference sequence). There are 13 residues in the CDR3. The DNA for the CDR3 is TGTGCCAGCAGCTCGAGCGGAGACAATGAGCAGTTCTTC. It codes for CASSSSGDNEQFF.

The CDR3 loop reads CASSSVTGEPYGYTF. The CDR3 nucleotides are TGTGCCAGCAGCTCGGTAACAGGGGAGCCTTATGGCTACACCTTC. The chain links TRBV5-6 to TRBJ1-2; 7 bases align to TRBD1. V trimming: 3 bases; J trimming: 5 bases; junction bases outside the gene matches: 10. Per the germline V gene, CDR1 is SGHDT and CDR2 is YYEEEE. There are 15 residues in the CDR3.

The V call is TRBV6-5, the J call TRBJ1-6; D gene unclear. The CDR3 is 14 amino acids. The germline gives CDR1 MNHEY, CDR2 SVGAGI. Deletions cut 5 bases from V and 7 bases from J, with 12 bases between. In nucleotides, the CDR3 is TGTGCCAGCAGTCTGGAGGGTGGAAATTCACCCCTCCACTTT. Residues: CASSLEGGNSPLHF.

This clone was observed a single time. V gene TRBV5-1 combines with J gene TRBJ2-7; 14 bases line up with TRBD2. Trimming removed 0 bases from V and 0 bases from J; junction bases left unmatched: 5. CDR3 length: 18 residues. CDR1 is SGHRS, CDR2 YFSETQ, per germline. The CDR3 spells CASSLEGLAGDFSYEQYF. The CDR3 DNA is TGCGCCAGCAGCTTGGAGGGACTAGCGGGAGACTTCTCCTACGAGCAGTACTTC.

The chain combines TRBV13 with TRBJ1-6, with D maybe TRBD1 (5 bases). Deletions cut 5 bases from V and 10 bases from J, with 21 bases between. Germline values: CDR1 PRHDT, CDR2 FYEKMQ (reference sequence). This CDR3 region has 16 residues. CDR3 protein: CASSAGGDGPSSPLHF. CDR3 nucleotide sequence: TGTGCCAGCAGCGCCGGGGGTGACGGTCCGAGCTCACCCCTCCACTTT.

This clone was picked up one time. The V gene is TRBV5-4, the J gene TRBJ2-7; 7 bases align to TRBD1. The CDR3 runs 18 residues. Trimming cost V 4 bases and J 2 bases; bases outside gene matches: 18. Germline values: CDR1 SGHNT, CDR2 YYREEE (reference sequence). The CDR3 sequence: CASSLPATDRDQAYEQYF. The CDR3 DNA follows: TGTGCCAGCAGCCTACCCGCTACTGACAGGGATCAAGCCTACGAGCAGTACTTC.

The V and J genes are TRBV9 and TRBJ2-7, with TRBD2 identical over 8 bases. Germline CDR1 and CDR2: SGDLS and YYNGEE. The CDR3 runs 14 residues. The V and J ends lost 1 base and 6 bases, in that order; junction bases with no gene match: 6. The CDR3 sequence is CASSVSGAGGEQYF. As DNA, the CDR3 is TGTGCCAGCAGCGTATCGGGGGCGGGAGGCGAGCAGTACTTC. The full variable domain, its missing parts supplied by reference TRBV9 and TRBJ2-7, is DSGVTQTPKHLITATGQRVTLRCSPRSGDLSVYWYQQSLDQGLQFLIQYYNGEERAKGNILERFSAQQFPDLHSELNLSSLELGDSALYFCASSVSGAGGEQYFGPGTRLTVT.

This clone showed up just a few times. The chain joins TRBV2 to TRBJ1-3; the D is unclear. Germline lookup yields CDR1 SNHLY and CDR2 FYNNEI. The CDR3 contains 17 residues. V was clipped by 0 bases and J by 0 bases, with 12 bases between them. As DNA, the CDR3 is TGTGCCAGCAGTGAAGCTGGCCGTTCGAGCTCTGGAAACACCATATATTTT. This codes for CASSEAGRSSSGNTIYF.

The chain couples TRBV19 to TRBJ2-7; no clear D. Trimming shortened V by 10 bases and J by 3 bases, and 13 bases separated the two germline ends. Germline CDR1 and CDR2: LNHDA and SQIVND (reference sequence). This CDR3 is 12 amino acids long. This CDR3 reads CATGAAGYEQYF. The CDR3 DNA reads TGTGCCACTGGAGCTGCAGGCTACGAGCAGTACTTC.

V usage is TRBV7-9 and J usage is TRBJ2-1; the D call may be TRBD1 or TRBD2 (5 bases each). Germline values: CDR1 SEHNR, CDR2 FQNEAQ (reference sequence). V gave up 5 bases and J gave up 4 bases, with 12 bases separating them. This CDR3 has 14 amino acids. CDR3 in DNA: TGTGCCAGCAGCGGCGCCAGGGAGTACAATGAGCAGTTCTTC. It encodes CASSGAREYNEQFF.

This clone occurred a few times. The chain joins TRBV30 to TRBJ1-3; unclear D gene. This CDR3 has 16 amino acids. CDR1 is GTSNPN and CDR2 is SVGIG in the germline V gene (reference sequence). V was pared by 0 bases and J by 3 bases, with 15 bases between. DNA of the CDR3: TGTGCCTGGAGTGTACCCCAGAGGCAGTTTGGAAACACCATATATTTT. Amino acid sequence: CAWSVPQRQFGNTIYF.

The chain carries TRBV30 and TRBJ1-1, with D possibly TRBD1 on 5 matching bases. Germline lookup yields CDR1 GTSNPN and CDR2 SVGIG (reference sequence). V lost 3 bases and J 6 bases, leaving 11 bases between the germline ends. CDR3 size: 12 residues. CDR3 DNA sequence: TGTGCCTGGAGCCTTATGGGGGCTGAAGCTTTCTTT. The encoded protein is CAWSLMGAEAFF.

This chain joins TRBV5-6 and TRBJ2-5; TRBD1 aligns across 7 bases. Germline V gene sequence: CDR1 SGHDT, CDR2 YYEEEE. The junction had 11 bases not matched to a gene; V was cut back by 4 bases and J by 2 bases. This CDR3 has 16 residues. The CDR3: CASSPQTGTEQETQYF. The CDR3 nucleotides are TGTGCCAGCAGCCCTCAGACCGGGACAGAGCAAGAGACCCAGTACTTC.